A selection of T cell receptor beta chains follows, all from one sample in a study of T cells in Graves' hyperthyroidism and ophthalmopathy. One entry per CDR3 protein, called by TCRdb with MiXCR from the multiplex PCR reads. The data contain hundreds of thousands of distinct CDR3 sequences, 11% to 15% of them singletons. Material: blood. Source of these receptors: a woman under 30 with Graves' hyperthyroidism. Each CDR3 is given with its conserved first and last residue. D genes are given only for firm matches. Size is stated for part of the rows, as once, few or many counts, or as a class when the clone is expanded.

v_call	clone_size	d_call	j_call	cdr3_aa	cdr3_nt
TRBV7-8	NA	TRBD1	TRBJ1-6	CASSRRTFTGDLAPLHF	TGTGCCAGCAGCCGACGAACCTTTACAGGGGACTTAGCACCCCTCCACTTT
TRBV20-1	many	NA	TRBJ1-5	CSARTDSNQPQHF	TGCAGTGCTAGAACAGATAGCAATCAGCCCCAGCATTTT
TRBV11-2	NA	TRBD1	TRBJ1-1	CASSYSQGANTEAFF	TGTGCCAGCAGCTACTCACAGGGGGCGAACACTGAAGCTTTCTTT
TRBV7-9	NA	NA	TRBJ2-2	CASSLMFRAPNTGELFF	TGTGCCAGCAGCTTGATGTTTCGGGCCCCGAACACCGGGGAGCTGTTTTTT
TRBV7-9	many	NA	TRBJ2-2	CASTLGWQDDGPELFF	TGTGCCAGCACCTTAGGTTGGCAGGATGATGGCCCGGAGCTGTTTTTT
TRBV20-1	many	NA	TRBJ2-1	CSASTGLENEQFF	TGCAGTGCTAGTACAGGTTTGGAAAATGAGCAGTTCTTC
TRBV7-9	few	NA	TRBJ2-7	CASSLVGGSSEQYF	TGTGCCAGCAGCTTAGTAGGTGGGAGTTCGGAGCAGTACTTC
TRBV6-1	NA	NA	TRBJ1-2	CASSSVSWGGDIGYTF	TGTGCCAGCAGCTCCGTGTCTTGGGGGGGGGACATTGGCTACACCTTC
TRBV20-1	many	NA	TRBJ2-3	CSARGDSSTDTQYF	TGCAGTGCTAGGGGGGACTCCAGCACAGATACGCAGTATTTT
TRBV20-1	few	TRBD2	TRBJ2-1	CSAPRGGGHNEQFF	TGCAGTGCTCCCCGGGGGGGAGGCCACAATGAGCAGTTCTTC
TRBV11-2	many	TRBD1	TRBJ1-3	CASSLRQGALLLSGNTIYF	TGTGCCAGCAGCTTACGACAGGGGGCTTTACTTCTCTCTGGAAACACCATATATTTT
TRBV29-1	NA	NA	TRBJ2-7	CSATMDNPLGEQYF	TGCAGCGCAACCATGGATAATCCCCTCGGCGAGCAGTACTTC
TRBV15	few	TRBD2	TRBJ2-5	CATSRVGLASETQYF	TGTGCCACCAGCAGAGTGGGACTAGCCAGCGAGACCCAGTACTTC
TRBV30	many	NA	TRBJ1-2	CAQNRESGYTF	TGTGCCCAGAACAGGGAGAGTGGCTACACCTTC
TRBV3-1	many	NA	TRBJ1-3	CASNPGSGNTIYF	TGTGCCAGCAACCCTGGGTCGGGAAACACCATATATTTT
TRBV3-1	many	NA	TRBJ2-7	CASSRIPGIDYEQYF	TGTGCCAGCAGCCGTATACCGGGAATTGACTACGAGCAGTACTTC
TRBV5-1	NA	NA	TRBJ2-5	CASSIGDFFKETQYF	TGCGCCAGCAGCATAGGGGACTTTTTTAAGGAGACCCAGTACTTC
TRBV27	many	TRBD1	TRBJ2-7	CASRSRQGASYEQYF	TGTGCCAGCAGGAGCCGACAGGGGGCTTCCTACGAGCAGTACTTC
TRBV7-2	NA	TRBD1	TRBJ2-7	CASSLDQGGLEQYF	TGTGCCAGCAGCTTAGACCAAGGGGGCCTCGAGCAGTACTTC
TRBV18	few	TRBD1	TRBJ2-7	CASSPEGWDRGYEQYF	TGTGCCAGCTCACCTGAGGGATGGGACAGAGGCTACGAGCAGTACTTC
TRBV20-1	many	NA	TRBJ2-5	CSARQRKETQYF	TGCAGTGCTAGGCAGAGGAAAGAGACCCAGTACTTC
TRBV19	NA	NA	TRBJ2-7	CASSKGPPSRTYEQYF	TGTGCCAGTAGCAAAGGACCACCCTCGAGGACCTACGAGCAGTACTTC
TRBV6-1	many	NA	TRBJ1-2	CASTGRLGYTF	TGTGCCAGTACCGGACGGTTGGGCTACACCTTC
TRBV20-1	many	NA	TRBJ1-3	CSADEGLGNTIYF	TGCAGTGCCGATGAAGGGCTGGGAAACACCATATATTTT
TRBV2	many	NA	TRBJ2-3	CASIGGTKVGDTQYF	TGTGCCAGCATCGGTGGTACCAAGGTGGGAGATACGCAGTATTTT
TRBV30	many	TRBD1	TRBJ2-7	CAWSIGTDYEQYF	TGTGCCTGGAGTATAGGGACAGACTACGAGCAGTACTTC
TRBV9	NA	NA	TRBJ1-2	CASSVAPDIPSTNYGYTF	TGTGCCAGCAGCGTAGCGCCGGACATACCGTCCACTAACTATGGCTACACCTTC